These 24 T cell receptor beta chains share one sample of origin, sequenced in a study of neoadjuvant anti-PD-1 for oral cavity cancer. Regarding time point: after neoadjuvant nivolumab, at surgical resection. The method was immunoSEQ multiplex PCR; TCRdb's version includes in-frame clones alone and lacks a portion of them. The data show approximately 37,000 clones, approximately 40% seen once. The specimen was tumor tissue, collected after nivolumab (anti-PD-1) treatment. These receptors all stem from a person aged 35 to 85 with oral cavity squamous cell carcinoma.

CDR3: CASSSPTGRGPTDTQYF. The CDR3 region has the DNA TGTGCCAGCAGCTCCCCGACCGGGCGCGGACCCACAGATACGCAGTATTTT. The chain carries TRBV28 and TRBJ2-3; D is undetermined. Trimming left V 6 bases short and J 2 bases short, with 21 bases between. The CDR3 sequence is 17 residues long. Germline CDR1 reads MDHEN; CDR2 reads SYDVKM.

V usage is TRBV29-1 and J usage is TRBJ2-2; 12 positions agree with TRBD2. CDR3 size: 14 residues. V was pared by 4 bases and J by 7 bases, with 4 bases of the junction left unmatched. The germline V gene has CDR1 SQVTM and CDR2 ANQGSEA. CDR3 sequence: CSVASGRAGGELFF. The CDR3 nucleotides read TGCAGCGTTGCTAGCGGGAGGGCCGGCGGGGAGCTGTTTTTT.

The V and J genes are TRBV18 and TRBJ2-7; 7 nucleotides match TRBD1. Losses at the gene ends were 4 bases for V and 0 bases for J; bases not matched to a gene: 12. Germline V CDR1 and CDR2: KGHSH, LQKENI. This CDR3 comprises 17 residues. CDR3 nucleotide sequence: TGTGCCAGCTCACTATACTCCCGGGACAGTACCTCCTACGAGCAGTACTTC. Protein product: CASSLYSRDSTSYEQYF.

This chain connects TRBV4-1 to TRBJ1-3, with D perhaps TRBD1 (5 bases). Germline assignment: CDR1 MGHRA and CDR2 YSYEKL. Trimming took 0 bases from V and 0 from J, leaving 15 bases between them. The CDR3 is 18 residues long. CDR3 in amino acids: CASSQERAGTLSGNTIYF. The DNA for the CDR3 is TGCGCCAGCAGCCAAGAGAGGGCGGGGACGCTCTCTGGAAACACCATATATTTT.

This clone was detected ten times or more. This chain uses TRBV30 with TRBJ2-3; 7 bases are shared with TRBD2. Looked up from germline, CDR1 is GTSNPN and CDR2 is SVGIG (reference sequence). The CDR3 runs 14 residues. Unmatched junction bases numbered 7, after V lost 2 bases and J lost 5 bases. CDR3 in amino acids: CAWSLLAGVDTQYF. The CDR3 DNA follows: TGTGCCTGGAGTCTGTTGGCGGGAGTAGATACGCAGTATTTT.

This clone was seen only once. The chain couples TRBV7-2 to TRBJ2-3, with D uncertain. Trimming removed 1 base from V and 2 bases from J, with 16 bases in between. The germline V gene has CDR1 SGHTA and CDR2 FQGNSA. CDR3 size: 17 residues. The CDR3 coding sequence is TGTGCCAGCAGCTTAGGTGAGGTTGGCAAATACACAGATACGCAGTATTTT. Protein: CASSLGEVGKYTDTQYF.

In this sample, this clone is medium-sized (0.01 to 0.1%). The DNA of the CDR3 is TGTGCCAGGACTAGCGGGCTCAGGAACACCGGGGAGCTGTTTTTT. Translation gives CARTSGLRNTGELFF. The rearrangement joins TRBV25-1 to TRBJ2-2; TRBD2 matches 10 bases. Germline V gene data show CDR1 as MGHDK and CDR2 as SYGVNS. J lost 1 base, V lost 9 bases, and 5 bases had no gene match. The CDR3 has 15 residues. Together with reference TRBV25-1 and TRBJ2-2, the CDR3 gives the full variable domain: EADIYQTPRYLVIGTGKKITLECSQTMGHDKMYWYQQDPGMELHLIHYSYGVNSTEKGDLSSESTVSRIRTEHFPLTLESARPSHTSQYLCARTSGLRNTGELFFGEGSRLTVL.

CDR3 nucleotide sequence: TGTGCCAGCAGCCGTCCGGGGACTAGCGGGTTCTATGAGCAGTTCTTC. Encoded protein: CASSRPGTSGFYEQFF. V gene TRBV14 combines with J gene TRBJ2-1; 12 positions match TRBD2. Germline loops: CDR1 SGHDN, CDR2 FVKESK. Losses at the gene ends were 4 bases for V and 8 bases for J; bases not matched to a gene: 9. This CDR3 comprises 16 residues. The full variable domain, its missing parts supplied by reference TRBV14 and TRBJ2-1, is EAGVTQFPSHSVIEKGQTVTLRCDPISGHDNLYWYRRVMGKEIKFLLHFVKESKQDESGMPNNRFLAERTGGTYSTLKVQPAELEDSGVYFCASSRPGTSGFYEQFFGPGTRLTVL.

There are a few counts of this clone. The chain has TRBV16 and TRBJ1-2, with D perhaps matching TRBD1 (6 bases). CDR1 and CDR2 (germline): KGHSY, FQNENV. Trimming took off 0 bases at V and 8 bases at J, with 16 bases between the two ends. This CDR3 is built from 15 residues. CDR3 sequence: CASSQSTGGAYGYTF. In nucleotides, the CDR3 is TGTGCCAGCAGCCAATCTACCGGGGGCGCCTACGGCTACACCTTC.

V and J are TRBV11-2 and TRBJ2-3; D tentatively reads TRBD1 or TRBD2 (5 bases each). V lost 5 bases and J 4 bases, leaving 10 bases between the germline ends. From germline, CDR1 is SGHAT and CDR2 FQNNGV. The CDR3 sequence is 13 residues long. The CDR3 DNA reads as TGTGCCAGCAGCCAAGGGACGGCAGATACGCAGTATTTT. Amino acids: CASSQGTADTQYF.

J is TRBJ2-5 and V is TRBV5-1; D could derive from TRBD1 or TRBD2 (5 bases each). The CDR3 covers 13 residues. The germline CDR1 and CDR2 sequences are SGHRS and YFSETQ. Trimming left V 3 bases short and J 1 base short, with 7 bases between. In DNA, the CDR3 is TGCGCCAGCAGCTCGGGACCCCAAGAGACCCAGTACTTC. Its translation is CASSSGPQETQYF.

The gene calls are TRBV5-4 and TRBJ2-7, with 7 bases fitting TRBD1. Germline V gene sequence: CDR1 SGHNT, CDR2 YYREEE (reference sequence). The CDR3 runs 13 residues. With V trimmed by 6 bases and J by 0 bases, 3 bases remained unmatched. CDR3 residues: CASKPGGSYEQYF. The CDR3 region has the DNA TGTGCCAGCAAGCCAGGGGGCTCCTACGAGCAGTACTTC.

In its sample, this clone was seen a few times. The V gene is TRBV9, the J gene TRBJ2-7, with 10 bases identical to TRBD1. Germline loops: CDR1 SGDLS, CDR2 YYNGEE. The CDR3 runs 14 residues. J gave up 6 bases and V 2 bases, and 5 bases lay outside the gene matches. CDR3 DNA: TGTGCCAGCAGCGTGGGACAGGGGTTCAGCGAGCAGTACTTC. Translated, it gives CASSVGQGFSEQYF.

Here the CDR3 DNA reads TGTGCCATCCAACAGGGGATGAACACTGAAGCTTTCTTT. Protein: CAIQQGMNTEAFF. V usage is TRBV10-3 and J usage is TRBJ1-1; 7 nucleotides agree with TRBD1. This CDR3 region has 13 residues. The ends lost 8 bases at V and 0 bases at J; junction bases unmatched: 3. Germline CDR1 is ENHRY and CDR2 is SYGVKD.

The rearrangement uses TRBV7-8 and TRBJ2-7, with a possible D match to TRBD2 (6 bases). Trimming stripped 2 bases from V and 7 bases from J, with 15 bases between. The CDR3 runs 14 residues. From germline, CDR1 is SGHVS and CDR2 FQNEAQ. DNA for the CDR3: TGTGCCAGCAGCTTACTAGGGGTTGCGGGGGAGCAGTACTTC. Amino acid sequence: CASSLLGVAGEQYF.

This clone has ten or more counts. The V gene is TRBV6-5, the J gene TRBJ2-3; 8 positions match TRBD2. The CDR3 extends over 14 amino acids. Germline CDR1 reads MNHEY; CDR2 reads SVGAGI. J was trimmed by 2 bases and V by 6 bases; bases with no gene match: 4. The CDR3 loop is CASRVAGPTDTQYF. In DNA, the CDR3 is TGTGCCAGCAGAGTAGCGGGACCCACAGATACGCAGTATTTT.

The rearrangement uses TRBV28 and TRBJ2-5; D perhaps matches TRBD1 (6 bases). The V gene lost 5 bases and the J gene lost 2 bases, with 12 bases spanning the gap. The CDR3 totals 14 residues. From germline, CDR1 is MDHEN and CDR2 SYDVKM. DNA of the CDR3: TGTGCCAGCAGTCCTCGACAGGTTCAAGAGACCCAGTACTTC. Translating it yields CASSPRQVQETQYF.

This clone was picked up a small number of times. V is TRBV27 and J is TRBJ2-7; D is possibly TRBD1 (5 bases). Germline V gene data show CDR1 as MNHEY and CDR2 as SMNVEV (reference sequence). The ends were cut back, 9 bases at V and 7 bases at J, with 19 bases in the middle. The CDR3 totals 13 residues. CDR3 amino acids: CASDRHPFREQYF. CDR3 bases: TGTGCCAGTGACAGACACCCCTTCCGGGAGCAGTACTTC.

By sample share, this clone is medium-sized. The V call is TRBV27, the J call TRBJ2-2; D call uncertain. Germline V gene data show CDR1 as MNHEY and CDR2 as SMNVEV (reference sequence). The germline V and J ends were trimmed by 2 bases and 4 bases, with 5 bases remaining between them. CDR3 length equals 13 residues. Written as DNA, the CDR3 is TGTGCCAGCAGTTTACTCCCCACCGGGGAGCTGTTTTTT. Amino acids: CASSLLPTGELFF.

The V and J genes are TRBV2 and TRBJ1-1; perhaps TRBD1 as D (5 bases). Germline loops: CDR1 SNHLY, CDR2 FYNNEI. The V gene lost 2 bases and the J gene lost 4 bases, with 17 bases spanning the gap. The CDR3 is 16 residues long. The CDR3: CASSETGLRIGTEAFF. As DNA, the CDR3 is TGTGCCAGCAGTGAAACGGGGCTTCGGATAGGCACTGAAGCTTTCTTT.

The chain links TRBV2 to TRBJ1-1; no definite D call. V was shortened by 6 bases and J by 0 bases, with 11 bases between the two germline ends. The germline V gene encodes CDR1 SNHLY and CDR2 FYNNEI. The CDR3 is 14 amino acids. CDR3 nucleotides: TGTGCCAGCAGGGACCGACAATTGAACACTGAAGCTTTCTTT. It encodes CASRDRQLNTEAFF.

V gene TRBV7-8 combines with J gene TRBJ1-2; D remains ambiguous. The germline V gene encodes CDR1 SGHVS and CDR2 FQNEAQ. V lost 5 bases and J lost 4, with 14 bases in between. CDR3 length equals 14 residues. CDR3 DNA: TGTGCCAGCAGCCTACTAGCCGCTTCCTATGGCTACACCTTC. Protein sequence: CASSLLAASYGYTF.

Many counts were recorded for this clone. The gene calls are TRBV30 and TRBJ2-3; D is ambiguous. V was shortened by 1 base and J by 3 bases, with 14 bases between the two germline ends. Germline V CDR1 and CDR2: GTSNPN, SVGIG (reference sequence). This CDR3 is 15 amino acids long. CDR3 in amino acids: CAWSDLGLSTDTQYF. DNA of the CDR3: TGTGCCTGGAGTGACCTGGGGTTAAGTACAGATACGCAGTATTTT.

This clone was found a few times. In DNA form, the CDR3 reads TGTGCCTGGAGTGCTAAAGCTCGTCTGGGTGAGCAGTACTTC. The encoded protein is CAWSAKARLGEQYF. The V call is TRBV30, the J call TRBJ2-7; D ambiguous. The CDR3 is 14 residues long. Germline assignment: CDR1 GTSNPN and CDR2 SVGIG (reference sequence). Trimming cost V 1 base and J 7 bases, with 17 bases left between them.